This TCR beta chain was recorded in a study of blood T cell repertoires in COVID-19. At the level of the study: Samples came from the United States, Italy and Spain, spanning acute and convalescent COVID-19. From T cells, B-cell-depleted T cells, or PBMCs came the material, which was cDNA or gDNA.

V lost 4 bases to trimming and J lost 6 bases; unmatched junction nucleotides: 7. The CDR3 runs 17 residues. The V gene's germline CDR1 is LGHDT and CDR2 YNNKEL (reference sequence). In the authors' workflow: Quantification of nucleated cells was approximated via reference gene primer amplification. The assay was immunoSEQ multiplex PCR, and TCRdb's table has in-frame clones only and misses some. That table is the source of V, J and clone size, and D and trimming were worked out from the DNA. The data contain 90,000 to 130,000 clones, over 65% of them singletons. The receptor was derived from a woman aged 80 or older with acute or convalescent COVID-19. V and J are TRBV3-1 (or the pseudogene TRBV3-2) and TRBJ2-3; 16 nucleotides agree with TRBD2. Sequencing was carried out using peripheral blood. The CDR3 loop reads CASSLQGLAGGRDTQYF. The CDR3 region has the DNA TGTGCCAGCAGCCTACAGGGACTAGCGGGGGGGAGGGATACGCAGTATTTT.